A selection of T cell receptor beta chains follows, all from one sample in a study of blood T cell repertoires in COVID-19. Clones were read by immunoSEQ multiplex PCR, and TCRdb kept only the in-frame ones, dropping some. This sample has about 270,000 clones, with just under 90% found just once. Sequencing was done on a sample of PBMCs or T cells enriched from blood (not recorded which). These TCRs come from a woman aged 25-40 years with acute COVID-19. Both conserved end residues are part of each CDR3. D genes are given only for firm matches. A clone size is listed for some rows: how often the clone was seen (once, few, many), or a class if it is expanded.

size	D	V	J	CDR3	DNA
few	.	TRBV30	TRBJ2-1	CAWTRGRLAQGTTNEQFF	TGTGCCTGGACCAGGGGAAGACTTGCCCAGGGGACTACGAATGAGCAGTTCTTC
.	.	TRBV7-9	TRBJ2-3	CASSQEDTQYF	TGTGCCAGCAGCCAAGAGGATACGCAGTATTTT
once	TRBD2	TRBV4-1	TRBJ2-3	CASSQGGLAGEGTQYF	TGCGCCAGCAGCCAAGGGGGACTAGCGGGAGAGGGTACGCAGTATTTT
.	.	TRBV19	TRBJ1-1	CASSMSGGNTEAFF	TGTGCCAGTAGTATGTCAGGAGGGAACACTGAAGCTTTCTTT
.	TRBD2	TRBV15	TRBJ2-1	CATSSQRGVGGNEQFF	TGTGCCACCAGCAGCCAACGGGGGGTAGGAGGCAATGAGCAGTTCTTC
.	TRBD2	TRBV4-3	TRBJ2-7	CASSQSTSGYEQYF	TGCGCCAGCAGCCAATCGACTAGCGGCTACGAGCAGTACTTC
once	TRBD2	TRBV9	TRBJ2-1	CASSLAGRSGYNEQFF	TGTGCCAGCAGCCTTGCCGGGAGGTCGGGCTACAATGAGCAGTTCTTC
.	TRBD1	TRBV6-4	TRBJ2-1	CASSPSDRGVNEQFF	TGTGCCAGCAGCCCCTCGGACAGGGGTGTAAATGAGCAGTTCTTC
.	TRBD2	TRBV5-4	TRBJ2-7	CASSRGGTSGSYEQYF	TGTGCCAGCAGCCGAGGGGGGACTAGCGGGAGCTACGAGCAGTACTTC
.	TRBD1	TRBV5-5	TRBJ2-1	CASSPELYGQGSFF	TGTGCCAGCAGCCCAGAACTATACGGACAGGGTTCCTTCTTC
.	.	TRBV28	TRBJ1-4	CASSPNGATNEKLFF	TGTGCCAGCAGTCCCAACGGTGCAACTAATGAAAAACTGTTTTTT
.	TRBD1	TRBV3-1/TRBV3-2	TRBJ2-1	CASSQDRPGQGYNEQFF	TGTGCCAGCAGCCAAGATCGGCCGGGACAGGGGTACAATGAGCAGTTCTTC
.	.	TRBV3-1/TRBV3-2	TRBJ2-1	CASSQMASNNEQFF	TGTGCCAGCAGCCAAATGGCTAGCAACAATGAGCAGTTCTTC
few	.	TRBV3-1/TRBV3-2	TRBJ1-2	CASSQGGASGYTF	TGTGCCAGCAGCCAAGGCGGGGCGAGTGGCTACACCTTC
once	TRBD1	TRBV4-3	TRBJ2-7	CASSPTGGGTYEQYF	TGCGCCAGCAGCCCAACAGGGGGCGGAACCTACGAGCAGTACTTC
.	.	TRBV3-1/TRBV3-2	TRBJ1-4	CASSQRDYDNEKLFF	TGTGCCAGCAGCCAGCGGGACTACGATAATGAAAAACTGTTTTTT
.	.	TRBV10-1	TRBJ1-4	CASSVDNFGKLFF	TGCGCCAGCAGTGTGGACAACTTTGGAAAACTGTTTTTT
.	TRBD1	TRBV7-8	TRBJ1-1	CASSLTGQGTEAFF	TGTGCCAGCAGCCTTACTGGACAGGGCACTGAAGCTTTCTTT
.	.	TRBV28	TRBJ1-5	CASSIQGRPQHF	TGTGCCAGCAGTATACAGGGACGGCCCCAGCATTTT
.	TRBD2	TRBV27	TRBJ2-2	CASSLGGRAYTGELFF	TGTGCCAGCAGTTTAGGCGGGAGGGCCTACACCGGGGAGCTGTTTTTT
.	.	TRBV5-1	TRBJ1-1	CASTGGAVNTEAFF	TGCGCCAGCACAGGAGGGGCGGTGAACACTGAAGCTTTCTTT
.	.	TRBV10-3	TRBJ1-3	CAISESRDSGNTIYF	TGTGCCATCAGTGAGTCCCGGGACTCTGGAAACACCATATATTTT
.	TRBD1	TRBV4-1	TRBJ2-1	CASSQALGPGQGDEQFF	TGCGCCAGCAGCCAAGCTTTGGGGCCGGGACAGGGGGATGAGCAGTTCTTC
.	.	TRBV6-5	TRBJ2-7	CASSYFPGSYEQYF	TGTGCCAGCAGTTACTTCCCGGGTAGCTACGAGCAGTACTTC
once	.	TRBV18	TRBJ1-2	CASSAGRQDFNYGYTF	TGTGCCAGCTCAGCAGGGAGACAGGACTTTAACTATGGCTACACCTTC
.	TRBD1	TRBV12-3/TRBV12-4	TRBJ1-5	CASKGQGNQPQHF	TGTGCCAGCAAGGGACAGGGAAATCAGCCCCAGCATTTT
.	TRBD1	TRBV7-2	TRBJ1-2	CASSPNPGTGSGGYTF	TGTGCCAGCAGCCCAAATCCCGGGACAGGGTCTGGTGGCTACACCTTC
.	.	TRBV24-1	TRBJ1-2	CATRDSNYGYTF	TGTGCCACCAGGGACAGTAACTATGGCTACACCTTC
once	.	TRBV5-1	TRBJ2-3	CASRVRRTSTDTQYF	TGCGCCAGCAGGGTTAGAAGAACCAGCACAGATACGCAGTATTTT
.	TRBD1	TRBV18	TRBJ1-6	CASSLTSGQGGGSPLHF	TGTGCCAGCTCACTGACATCGGGACAGGGGGGAGGTTCACCCCTCCACTTT
once	TRBD1	TRBV13	TRBJ1-2	CASSTDRGSYGYTF	TGTGCCAGCAGCACGGACAGGGGCAGCTATGGCTACACCTTC
few	.	TRBV7-2	TRBJ2-7	CASSSRDSWGYEQYF	TGTGCCAGCAGCTCCAGGGACTCTTGGGGCTACGAGCAGTACTTC